This T cell receptor (beta chain) derives from a study of blood T cell repertoires in COVID-19. Study background: In each case, the material was cDNA or gDNA derived from T cells, B-cell-depleted T cells, or PBMCs.

Some clones are missing from TCRdb's copy, which holds only in-frame ones; the method was immunoSEQ multiplex PCR. This sample has 68,000 or so clones, with 65% to 85% found just once. The CDR3 extends over 14 amino acids. V was pared by 4 bases and J by 5 bases, with 17 bases between. CDR1 and CDR2 (germline): GTSNPN, SVGIG (reference sequence). The TCR sequence derives from a woman between 45 and 60 years old with acute or convalescent COVID-19. The sample comprised peripheral blood. The chain is built from TRBV30 and TRBJ1-1, with D perhaps matching TRBD1 (6 bases). CDR3 in DNA: TGTGCCTGGAATCGGATAACAGGGCGGACTGAAGCTTTCTTT. It codes for CAWNRITGRTEAFF.